This T cell receptor beta chain was captured in a study of shared clonotypes between healthy human individuals. Comments on this clone: This CDR3 is also generated by other DNA sequences in the sample.

From germline, CDR1 is LGHNA and CDR2 YSLEER. Trimming shortened V by 0 bases and J by 0 bases, and 9 bases separated the two germline ends. This CDR3 is built from 16 residues. CD45RO-negative CD8 cells positively selected for CCR7 made up the naive population, which excluded terminally differentiated effector memory CD45RA+ cells. This table comes from immunoSEQ multiplex PCR, and its TCRdb copy is limited to in-frame clones, with some not included. Found here are approximately 2,000,000 clones, over 85% of them singletons; the top ten hold more than 1.5%. Material: naive CD8+ T cells from PBMCs. The chain recombines TRBV4-3 with TRBJ2-1; possible D gene TRBD2, 6 bases. This receptor was obtained from a man younger than 35 in good health. Some clones in this sample may be carry-over from other donors' samples. The CDR3 DNA is TGCGCCAGCAGCCAAGATTGGCGGGACTCCTACAATGAGCAGTTCTTC. The encoded protein is CASSQDWRDSYNEQFF.